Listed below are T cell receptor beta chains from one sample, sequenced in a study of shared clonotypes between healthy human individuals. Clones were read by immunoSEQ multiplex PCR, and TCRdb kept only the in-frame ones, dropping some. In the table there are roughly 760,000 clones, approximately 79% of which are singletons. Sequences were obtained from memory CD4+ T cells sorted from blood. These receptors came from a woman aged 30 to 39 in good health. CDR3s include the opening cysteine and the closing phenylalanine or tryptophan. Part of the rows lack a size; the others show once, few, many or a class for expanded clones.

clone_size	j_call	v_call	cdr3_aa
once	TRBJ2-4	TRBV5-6	CASSFGGVLAKNIQYF
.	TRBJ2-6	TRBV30	CAWSVRSGANVLTF
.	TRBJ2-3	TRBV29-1	CSVVAVGLGQYF
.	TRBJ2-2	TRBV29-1	CSVEFSGSTGELFF
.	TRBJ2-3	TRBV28	CASSPYGQGDTDTQYF
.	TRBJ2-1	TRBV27	CASSRVLAGGYNEQFF
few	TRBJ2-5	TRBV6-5	CASSWGLGETQYF
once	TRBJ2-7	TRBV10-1	CASSENRGAAYEQYF
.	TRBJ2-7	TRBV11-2	CASSLDRTREQYF
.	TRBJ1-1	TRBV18	CASSPDHQGEAFF
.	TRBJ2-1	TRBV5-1	CASSLGSYNEQFF
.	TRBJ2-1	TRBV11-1	CASSPRRSSENNEQFF
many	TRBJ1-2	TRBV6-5	CASSRDSNLNYGYTF
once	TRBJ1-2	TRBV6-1	CASRAHQEEGYTF
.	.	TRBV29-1	CSAAGPSGSYEQYF
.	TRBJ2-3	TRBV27	CASSYSAGRADTQYF
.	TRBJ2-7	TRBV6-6	CASSFGHPLTYEQYF
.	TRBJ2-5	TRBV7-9	CASSLASGLALTQYF
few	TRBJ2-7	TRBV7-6	CASSLVALAGGEQYF
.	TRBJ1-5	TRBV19	CASIGFGGYSNQPQHF
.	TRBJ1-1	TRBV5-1	CASSPFMNTEAFF
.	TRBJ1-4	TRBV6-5	CASRTIIGDEKLFF
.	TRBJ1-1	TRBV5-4	CASSLAQGANTEAFF
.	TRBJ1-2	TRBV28	CASSRVEVPGGRYGYTF
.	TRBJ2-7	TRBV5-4	CASSARTSGGYEQYF
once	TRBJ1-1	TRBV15	CATSRDQADEAFF
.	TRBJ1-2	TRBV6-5	CASSKDRNYGYTF
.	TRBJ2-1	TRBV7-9	CAISDAGEHNEQFF
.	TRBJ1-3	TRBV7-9	CASSLPKGLSGNTIYF
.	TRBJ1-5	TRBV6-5	CASSLGQTDQPQHF
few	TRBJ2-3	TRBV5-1	CASGLTSGSATDTQYF
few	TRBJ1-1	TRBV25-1	CASRETGLAFF
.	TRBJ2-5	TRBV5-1	CASSLTSGSLETQYF
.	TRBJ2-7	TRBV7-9	CASSPFGGKSYEQYF
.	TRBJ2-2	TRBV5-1	CASSLADRDTGELFF
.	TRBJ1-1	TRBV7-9	CASSLEGSTEAFF
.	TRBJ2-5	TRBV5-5	CASSFEGGIQETQYF
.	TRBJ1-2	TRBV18	CASSPPSKVRENYGYTF
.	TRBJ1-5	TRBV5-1	CASSWDSSSNQPQHF
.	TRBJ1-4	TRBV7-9	CASSLASGRNEKLFF